One sample yielded the 23 T cell receptor beta chains listed below, sequenced in a study of T cells after posttransplantation cyclophosphamide. Data came from immunoSEQ multiplex PCR; TCRdb stores just in-frame clones and leaves some out. The table records roughly 42,000 clones without singletons, the ten largest covering about 4.2%. Sequencing used PBMCs. The receptors were sampled from a woman aged 50 to 60 in good health and a related stem cell transplant donor.

This clone has ten or more counts. The CDR3 protein is CASSSRTGGEQYF. The CDR3 nucleotides read TGTGCCAGCAGCTCCCGGACAGGGGGCGAGCAGTACTTC. The rearrangement uses TRBV7-9 and TRBJ2-7; 10 nucleotides line up with TRBD1. The V gene end was trimmed by 4 bases and the J gene end by 6 bases; junction bases not matched to a gene: 3. Looked up from germline, CDR1 is SEHNR and CDR2 is FQNEAQ (reference sequence). This CDR3 comprises 13 residues.

This clone was recorded at least ten times. This rearrangement joins TRBV18 to TRBJ1-4, with 8 positions matching TRBD1. Per germline, CDR1 KGHSH and CDR2 LQKENI. The CDR3 is made up of 16 amino acids. Unmatched junction bases numbered 6, after V lost 6 bases and J lost 0 bases. The CDR3 protein is CASSHTQGATNEKLFF. The CDR3 nucleotides are TGTGCCAGCTCCCACACACAGGGGGCAACTAATGAAAAACTGTTTTTT.

This clone was seen a handful of times. The chain recombines TRBV6-6 with TRBJ1-1; 7 bases match TRBD1. Looked up from germline, CDR1 is MNHNY and CDR2 is SVGAGI (reference sequence). Trimming removed 6 bases from V and 1 base from J; junction bases left unmatched: 5. The CDR3 spans 14 residues. CDR3 in DNA: TGTGCCAGCAGACTCGGGACAGCGAACACTGAAGCTTTCTTT. Its protein is CASRLGTANTEAFF.

This clone was detected many times. The CDR3 here is CASRSLNRVFTEAFF. The CDR3 region has the DNA TGTGCCAGCCGGTCGCTAAACAGGGTTTTCACTGAAGCTTTCTTT. The chain recombines TRBV28 with TRBJ1-1, with TRBD1 as a possible D gene (6 bases). Germline V CDR1 and CDR2: MDHEN, SYDVKM. Between the trimmed V and J ends, which lost 8 bases and 4 bases, there was a span of 20 bases. The CDR3 is made up of 15 amino acids. The whole variable domain, remainder taken from reference TRBV28 and TRBJ1-1, is DVKVTQSSRYLVKRTGEKVFLECVQDMDHENMFWYRQDPGLGLRLIYFSYDVKMKEKGDIPEGYSVSREKKERFSLILESASTNQTSMYLCASRSLNRVFTEAFFGQGTRLTVV.

This clone was recorded many times. This rearrangement joins TRBV27 to TRBJ1-6, with 7 bases matching TRBD1. Germline-derived CDR1 and CDR2 are MNHEY and SMNVEV (reference sequence). V lost 7 bases and J lost 13; bases outside the gene matches: 7. The CDR3 length is 12 residues. The CDR3 sequence is CASKGTVPPLHF. CDR3 in DNA: TGTGCCAGCAAGGGGACAGTCCCCCCCCTCCACTTT.

This clone was observed at least ten times. V is TRBV11-2 and J is TRBJ2-5, with D tentatively TRBD2 (6 bases). This CDR3 region has 14 residues. The V end lost 0 bases, the J end lost 5 bases, and 10 bases lay between the germline ends. The germline V gene encodes CDR1 SGHAT and CDR2 FQNNGV. The CDR3 bases are TGTGCCAGCAGCTTAGATCCTGGGGGGGAGACCCAGTACTTC. Amino acids: CASSLDPGGETQYF.

At least ten counts were recorded for this clone. The V gene is TRBV2, the J gene TRBJ2-4, with a tentative D call TRBD2 (6 bases). The CDR3 covers 12 residues. Germline V gives CDR1 SNHLY, CDR2 FYNNEI. Trimming cost V 5 bases and J 5 bases, with 7 bases left between them. CDR3 DNA sequence: TGTGCCAGCAGTTCGGGAGAAAACATTCAGTACTTC. Translating gives CASSSGENIQYF. Combining the CDR3 with reference TRBV2 and TRBJ2-4 gives the whole variable domain EPEVTQTPSHQVTQMGQEVILRCVPISNHLYFYWYRQILGQKVEFLVSFYNNEISEKSEIFDDQFSVERPDGSNFTLKIRSTKLEDSAMYFCASSSGENIQYFGAGTRLSVL.

This clone was recorded many times. The chain joins TRBV5-1 to TRBJ2-3; tentatively, D is TRBD1 (6 bases). Germline values: CDR1 SGHRS, CDR2 YFSETQ. The length of the CDR3 is 17 residues. Trimming cost V 0 bases and J 5 bases, with 19 bases left between them. The CDR3 DNA reads TGCGCCAGCAGCTTGGAAGGGACACACTCCTGGAGAGATACGCAGTATTTT. It encodes CASSLEGTHSWRDTQYF.

This clone has at least ten counts. Other DNA sequences from this sample encode an identical CDR3 as well. This chain joins TRBV5-1 and TRBJ2-7; D uncertain. In germline, CDR1 is SGHRS, CDR2 YFSETQ. The CDR3 sequence is 13 residues long. Trimming took off 3 bases at V and 1 base at J, with 8 bases between the two ends. The chain's CDR3 is CASSSDNSYEQYF. The CDR3 nucleotides are TGCGCCAGCAGCTCCGACAATTCCTACGAGCAGTACTTC.

This clone was seen a handful of times. The chain uses TRBV6-1 and TRBJ2-1; TRBD2 agrees at 7 bases. CDR3 size: 14 residues. The germline gives CDR1 MNHNS, CDR2 SASEGT. The V segment lost 7 bases and the J segment 3 bases; nucleotides outside the gene matches: 6. CDR3 region: CASIRGLNYNEQFF. The CDR3 region has the DNA TGTGCCAGCATAAGGGGACTAAACTACAATGAGCAGTTCTTC.

At least ten counts were recorded for this clone. The J gene is TRBJ1-2, the V gene TRBV5-5, with TRBD1 matching 9 bases. This CDR3 is built from 15 residues. CDR1 is SGHKS, CDR2 YYEKEE, per germline (reference sequence). V was clipped by 0 bases and J by 3 bases; unmatched bases: 3. CDR3 in DNA: TGTGCCAGCAGCTTGGGGACAGGGGAGGACTATGGCTACACCTTC. Amino acids: CASSLGTGEDYGYTF. Full variable domain (outside the CDR3, taken from reference TRBV5-5 and TRBJ1-2): DAGVTQSPTHLIKTRGQQVTLRCSPISGHKSVSWYQQVLGQGPQFIFQYYEKEERGRGNFPDRFSARQFPNYSSELNVNALLLGDSALYLCASSLGTGEDYGYTFGSGTRLTVV.

At least ten counts were recorded for this clone. The gene calls are TRBV27 and TRBJ1-1; the D gene is possibly TRBD1 (5 bases). Germline V gives CDR1 MNHEY, CDR2 SMNVEV (reference sequence). The CDR3 is 15 residues long. V lost 10 bases to trimming and J lost 1 base, with 19 bases between them. The CDR3 nucleotides read TGTGCCACCCAACCGGGGGTGGGACGGAACACTGAAGCTTTCTTT. Translating it yields CATQPGVGRNTEAFF.

This clone has a count of ten or more. J is TRBJ2-7 and V is TRBV27; D remains ambiguous. Germline V gene lookup returns CDR1 MNHEY and CDR2 SMNVEV (reference sequence). This CDR3 is built from 15 residues. V dropped 6 bases and J dropped 2 bases, with 17 bases sitting between them. CDR3 sequence (DNA): TGTGCCAGCAGCCCAAACGCGGCGTTAGCCTACGAGCAGTACTTC. This gives the protein CASSPNAALAYEQYF.

Many counts were recorded for this clone. A junction boundary mismatches the germline segment, possibly from a read error. The chain couples TRBV19 to TRBJ1-1; 9 bases match TRBD1. The CDR3 has 16 residues. The germline gives CDR1 LNHDA, CDR2 SQIVND (reference sequence). The CDR3 DNA sequence: TGTGCCAGTAGTTCGTGGACAGGGGTGGAAAACAATGAAGCTTTCTTT. The encoded protein is CASSSWTGVENNEAFF.

This clone was counted many times. The chain has TRBV25-1 and TRBJ2-3, with TRBD2 identical over 9 bases. This CDR3 is built from 14 residues. Germline CDR1 MGHDK, CDR2 SYGVNS. The junction had 5 bases not matched to a gene; V was cut back by 8 bases and J by 2 bases. CDR3 in amino acids: CASQLAGPTDTQYF. CDR3 bases: TGTGCCAGCCAACTAGCGGGCCCCACAGATACGCAGTATTTT.

This clone was counted ten times or more. J is TRBJ1-4 and V is TRBV28, with TRBD1 identical over 7 bases. This CDR3 spans 14 amino acids. Germline values: CDR1 MDHEN, CDR2 SYDVKM. J was trimmed by 6 bases and V by 6 bases; bases with no gene match: 7. In nucleotides, the CDR3 is TGTGCCAGCAGCTCCGTAGACAGGGATGAAAAACTGTTTTTT. As protein: CASSSVDRDEKLFF.

This clone was counted ten times or more. The chain carries TRBV5-8 and TRBJ1-2; unclear D gene. Trimming removed 1 base at V and 4 bases at J, with 5 bases between. The germline gives CDR1 SGHTS, CDR2 YDEGEE. This CDR3 comprises 12 residues. As DNA, the CDR3 is TGTGCCAGCAGCTTGTACAGCTATGGCTACACCTTC. Protein product: CASSLYSYGYTF.

This clone was seen at least ten times. The chain couples TRBV18 to TRBJ1-1, with TRBD1 matching over 10 bases. Trimming took 3 bases from V and 5 from J; bases not matched to a gene: 6. Germline CDR1 is KGHSH and CDR2 is LQKENI. The CDR3 extends over 15 amino acids. The CDR3, as DNA: TGTGCCAGCTCACCCAATCGACAGGGGGCAACTGAAGCTTTCTTT. Protein: CASSPNRQGATEAFF.

This clone was detected many times. The chain links TRBV6-5 to TRBJ1-1; D is perhaps TRBD1 (6 bases). V was cut by 4 bases and J by 0 bases, with 12 bases left in between. The CDR3 consists of 15 residues. Germline V gives CDR1 MNHEY, CDR2 SVGAGI. The CDR3 DNA sequence: TGTGCCAGCAGTTTCGCAGGGGTAGTGAACACTGAAGCTTTCTTT. Its protein is CASSFAGVVNTEAFF.

This clone appeared many times. This chain joins TRBV7-9 and TRBJ2-3; TRBD2 aligns across 10 bases. The V gene end was trimmed by 10 bases and the J gene end by 0 bases; junction bases not matched to a gene: 13. CDR1 and CDR2 from the germline V gene are SEHNR and FQNEAQ (reference sequence). The CDR3 runs 17 residues. Here the CDR3 DNA reads TGTGCCACCCACCGAGGAGGACTAGCGGAAAGCACAGATACGCAGTATTTT. Translation gives CATHRGGLAESTDTQYF.

The sample holds many counts of this clone. CDR3 nucleotides: TGTGCCAGCAGTTACTCCTCTCCCACCGGGGAGCTGTTTTTT. This sequence encodes CASSYSSPTGELFF. This sequence joins TRBV6-5 and TRBJ2-2; D is uncertain. Per germline, CDR1 MNHEY and CDR2 SVGAGI. With 0 bases removed from V and 4 bases from J, the gap between germline ends came to 6 bases. This CDR3 has 14 residues.

This clone was observed many times. Compared with germline, one end of the junction differs, possibly owing to a read error. The V call is TRBV5-1, the J call TRBJ1-3; 9 nucleotides agree with TRBD1. This CDR3 is built from 15 residues. Germline CDR1 SGHRS, CDR2 YFSETQ. CDR3: CASSLDRGSGNTIYF. CDR3 coding DNA: TGCGCCAGCAGTTTGGACAGGGGCTCTGGAAACACCATATATTTT.

This clone was found many times. V usage is TRBV9 and J usage is TRBJ1-2, with D tentatively TRBD1 (5 bases). From germline, CDR1 is SGDLS and CDR2 YYNGEE. Between the trimmed V and J ends, which lost 1 base and 5 bases, there was a span of 15 bases. The CDR3 loop spans 15 amino acids. The CDR3: CASSVTGSGVYGYTF. CDR3 coding DNA: TGTGCCAGCAGCGTAACGGGGTCGGGGGTTTATGGCTACACCTTC. The full variable domain, in which reference TRBV9 and TRBJ1-2 provide the parts outside the CDR3, is DSGVTQTPKHLITATGQRVTLRCSPRSGDLSVYWYQQSLDQGLQFLIQYYNGEERAKGNILERFSAQQFPDLHSELNLSSLELGDSALYFCASSVTGSGVYGYTFGSGTRLTVV.